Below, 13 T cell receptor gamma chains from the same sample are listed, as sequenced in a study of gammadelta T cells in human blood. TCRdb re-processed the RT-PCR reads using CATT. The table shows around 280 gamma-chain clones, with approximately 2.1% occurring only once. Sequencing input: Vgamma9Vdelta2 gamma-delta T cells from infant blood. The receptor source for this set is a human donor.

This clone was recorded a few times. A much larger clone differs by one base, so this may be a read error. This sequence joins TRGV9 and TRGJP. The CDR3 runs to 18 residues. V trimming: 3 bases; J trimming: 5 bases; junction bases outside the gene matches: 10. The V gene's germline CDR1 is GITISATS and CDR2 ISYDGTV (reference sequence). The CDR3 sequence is CALWELQREELGKKIKVF. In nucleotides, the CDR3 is TGTGCCTTGTGGGAGTTGCAACGAGAAGAGTTGGGCAAAAAAATCAAGGTATTT.

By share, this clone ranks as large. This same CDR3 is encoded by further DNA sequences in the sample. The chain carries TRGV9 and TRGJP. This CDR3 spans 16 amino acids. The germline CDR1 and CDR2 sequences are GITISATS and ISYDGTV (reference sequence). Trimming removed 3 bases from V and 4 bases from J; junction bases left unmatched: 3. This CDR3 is CALWEPQELGKKIKVF. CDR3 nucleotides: TGTGCCTTGTGGGAGCCTCAAGAGTTGGGCAAAAAAATCAAGGTATTT.

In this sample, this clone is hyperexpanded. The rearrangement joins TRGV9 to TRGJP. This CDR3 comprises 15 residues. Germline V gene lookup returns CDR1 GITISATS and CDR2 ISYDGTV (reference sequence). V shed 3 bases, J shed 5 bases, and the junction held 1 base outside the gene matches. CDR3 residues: CALWEKELGKKIKVF. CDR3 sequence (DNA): TGTGCCTTGTGGGAGAAAGAGTTGGGCAAAAAAATCAAGGTATTT.

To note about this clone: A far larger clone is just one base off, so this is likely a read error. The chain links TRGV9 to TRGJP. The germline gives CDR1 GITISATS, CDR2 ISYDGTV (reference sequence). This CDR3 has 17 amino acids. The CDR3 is CALWEVPQELGKKSKVF. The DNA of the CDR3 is TGTGCCTTGTGGGAGGTGCCCCAAGAGTTGGGCAAAAAAAGCAAGGTATTT.

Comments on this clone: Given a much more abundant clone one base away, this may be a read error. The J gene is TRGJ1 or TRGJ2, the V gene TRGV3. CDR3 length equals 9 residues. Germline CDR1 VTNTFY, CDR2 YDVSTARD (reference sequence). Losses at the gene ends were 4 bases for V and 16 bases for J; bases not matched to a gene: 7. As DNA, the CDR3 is TGTGCCACCTGGGAAGGGAAGCTCTTT. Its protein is CATWEGKLF.

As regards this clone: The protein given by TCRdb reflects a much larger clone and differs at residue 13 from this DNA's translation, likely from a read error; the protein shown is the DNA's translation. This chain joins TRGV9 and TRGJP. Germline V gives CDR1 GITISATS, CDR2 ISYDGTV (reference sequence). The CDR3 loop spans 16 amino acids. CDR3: CALWEVRELGKKVKVF. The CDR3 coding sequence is TGTGCCTTGTGGGAGGTGCGGGAGTTGGGCAAAAAAGTCAAGGTATTT.

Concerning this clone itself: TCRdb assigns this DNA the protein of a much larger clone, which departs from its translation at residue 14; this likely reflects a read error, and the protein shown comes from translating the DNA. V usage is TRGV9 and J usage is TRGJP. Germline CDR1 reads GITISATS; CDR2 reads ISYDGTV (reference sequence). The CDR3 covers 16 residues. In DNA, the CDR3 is TGTGCCTTGTGGGAGGCCCAAGAGTTGGGCAAAAAAATCAGGGTATTT. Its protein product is CALWEAQELGKKIRVF.

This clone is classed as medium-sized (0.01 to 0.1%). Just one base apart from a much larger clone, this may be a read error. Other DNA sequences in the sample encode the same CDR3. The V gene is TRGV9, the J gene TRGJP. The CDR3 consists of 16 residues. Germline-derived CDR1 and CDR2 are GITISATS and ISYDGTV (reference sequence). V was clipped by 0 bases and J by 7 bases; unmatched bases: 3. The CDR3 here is CALWEVRELGKKIKVF. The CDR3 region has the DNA TGTGCCTTGTGGGAGGTGAGGGAGTTGGGCAAAAAAATCAAGGTATTT.

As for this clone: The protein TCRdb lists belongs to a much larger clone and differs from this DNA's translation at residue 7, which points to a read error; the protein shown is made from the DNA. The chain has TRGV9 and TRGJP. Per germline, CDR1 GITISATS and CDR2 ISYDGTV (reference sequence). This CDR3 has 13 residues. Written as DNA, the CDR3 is TGTGCCCAGTGGGAGTTGGACAAAAAAATCAAGGTATTT. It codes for CAQWELDKKIKVF.

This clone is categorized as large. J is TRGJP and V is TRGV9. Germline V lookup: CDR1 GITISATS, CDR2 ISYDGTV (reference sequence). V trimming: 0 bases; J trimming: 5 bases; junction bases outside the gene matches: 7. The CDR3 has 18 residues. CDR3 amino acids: CALWEVFWEELGKKIKVF. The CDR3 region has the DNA TGTGCCTTGTGGGAGGTGTTTTGGGAAGAGTTGGGCAAAAAAATCAAGGTATTT.

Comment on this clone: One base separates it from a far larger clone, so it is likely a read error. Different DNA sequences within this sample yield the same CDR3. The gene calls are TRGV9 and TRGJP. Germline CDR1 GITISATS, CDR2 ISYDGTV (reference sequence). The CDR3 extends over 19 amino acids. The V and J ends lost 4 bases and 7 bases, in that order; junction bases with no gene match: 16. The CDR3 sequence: CALWEEVPTTELGKKIKVF. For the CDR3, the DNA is TGTGCCTTGTGGGAAGAGGTACCTACTACTGAGTTGGGCAAAAAAATCAAGGTATTT.

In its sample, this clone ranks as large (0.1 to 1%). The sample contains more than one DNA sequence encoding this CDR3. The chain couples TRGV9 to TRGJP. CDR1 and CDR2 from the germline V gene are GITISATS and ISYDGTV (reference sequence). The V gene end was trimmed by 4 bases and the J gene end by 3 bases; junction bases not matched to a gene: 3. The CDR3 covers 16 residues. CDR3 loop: CALWELQELGKKIKVF. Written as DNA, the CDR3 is TGTGCCTTGTGGGAACTGCAAGAGTTGGGCAAAAAAATCAAGGTATTT.

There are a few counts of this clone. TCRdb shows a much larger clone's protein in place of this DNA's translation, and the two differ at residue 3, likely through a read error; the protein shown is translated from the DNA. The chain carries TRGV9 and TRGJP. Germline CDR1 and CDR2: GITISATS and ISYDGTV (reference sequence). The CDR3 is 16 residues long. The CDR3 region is CASWEVQELGKKIKVF. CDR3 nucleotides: TGTGCCTCGTGGGAGGTGCAAGAGTTGGGCAAAAAAATCAAGGTATTT.